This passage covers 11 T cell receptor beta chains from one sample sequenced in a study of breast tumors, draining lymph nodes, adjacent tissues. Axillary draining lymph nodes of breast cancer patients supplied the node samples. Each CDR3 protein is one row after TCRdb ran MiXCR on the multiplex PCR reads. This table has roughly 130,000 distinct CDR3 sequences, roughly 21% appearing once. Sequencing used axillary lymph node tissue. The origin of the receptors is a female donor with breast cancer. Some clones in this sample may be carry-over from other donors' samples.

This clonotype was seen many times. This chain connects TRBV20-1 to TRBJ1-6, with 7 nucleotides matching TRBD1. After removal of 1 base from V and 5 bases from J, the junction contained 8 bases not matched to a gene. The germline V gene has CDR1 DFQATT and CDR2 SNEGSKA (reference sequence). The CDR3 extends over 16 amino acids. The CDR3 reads CSARASIQGNNSPLHF. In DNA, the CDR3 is TGCAGTGCTAGAGCTAGCATACAGGGGAATAATTCACCCCTCCACTTT.

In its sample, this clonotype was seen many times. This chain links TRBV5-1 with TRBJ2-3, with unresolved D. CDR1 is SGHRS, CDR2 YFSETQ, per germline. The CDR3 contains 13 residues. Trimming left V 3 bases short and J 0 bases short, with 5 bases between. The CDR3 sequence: CASSSSSTDTQYF. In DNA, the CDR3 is TGCGCCAGCAGCTCGTCCAGCACAGATACGCAGTATTTT.

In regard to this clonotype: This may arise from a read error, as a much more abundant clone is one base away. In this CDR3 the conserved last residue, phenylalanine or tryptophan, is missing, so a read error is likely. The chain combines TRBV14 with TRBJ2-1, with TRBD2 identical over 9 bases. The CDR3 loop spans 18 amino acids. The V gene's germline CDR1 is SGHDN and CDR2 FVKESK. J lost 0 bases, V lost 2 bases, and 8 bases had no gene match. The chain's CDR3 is CASSQFQPSGASYNEQFS. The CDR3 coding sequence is TGTGCCAGCAGCCAATTTCAGCCTAGCGGGGCCTCCTACAATGAGCAGTTCTCC.

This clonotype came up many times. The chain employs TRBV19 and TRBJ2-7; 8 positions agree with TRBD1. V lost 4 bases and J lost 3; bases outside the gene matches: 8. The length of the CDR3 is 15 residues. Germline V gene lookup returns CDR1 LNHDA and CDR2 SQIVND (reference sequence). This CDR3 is CASSSSGGAGYEQYF. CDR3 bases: TGTGCCAGTAGTAGCTCAGGGGGCGCGGGCTACGAGCAGTACTTC. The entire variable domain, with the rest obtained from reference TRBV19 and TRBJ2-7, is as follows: DGGITQSPKYLFRKEGQNVTLSCEQNLNHDAMYWYRQDPGQGLRLIYYSQIVNDFQKGDIAEGYSVSREKKESFPLTVTSAQKNPTAFYLCASSSSGGAGYEQYFGPGTRLTVT.

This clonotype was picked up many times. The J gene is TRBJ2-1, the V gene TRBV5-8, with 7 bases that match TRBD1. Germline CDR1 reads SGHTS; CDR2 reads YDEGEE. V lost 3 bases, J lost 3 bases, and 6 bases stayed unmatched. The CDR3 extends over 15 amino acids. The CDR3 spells CASSSDRRDYNEQFF. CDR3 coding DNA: TGTGCCAGCAGCTCGGACAGGAGAGACTACAATGAGCAGTTCTTC.

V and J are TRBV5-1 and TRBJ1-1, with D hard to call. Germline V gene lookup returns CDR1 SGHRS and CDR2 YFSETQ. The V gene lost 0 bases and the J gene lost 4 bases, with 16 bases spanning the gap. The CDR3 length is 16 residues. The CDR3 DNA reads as TGCGCCAGCAGCTTGGCCGCACGGGCTAAGGGCACTGAAGCTTTCTTT. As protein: CASSLAARAKGTEAFF.

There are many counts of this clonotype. As DNA, the CDR3 is TGTGCCAGCAGCCCCCCCCGGGGGGAGCTGTTTTTT. This translates into CASSPPRGELFF. J is TRBJ2-2 and V is TRBV7-3; no clear D. Germline V gene sequence: CDR1 SGHTA, CDR2 FQGTGA. CDR3 length: 12 residues. V was clipped by 5 bases and J by 8 bases, with 9 bases between them.

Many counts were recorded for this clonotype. The CDR3 sequence is CSAREGIGGYTF. The DNA of the CDR3 is TGCAGTGCTAGAGAGGGGATTGGCGGCTACACCTTC. This chain joins TRBV20-1 and TRBJ1-2, with D unclear. Trimming shortened V by 0 bases and J by 8 bases, and 10 bases separated the two germline ends. This CDR3 spans 12 amino acids. Per germline, CDR1 DFQATT and CDR2 SNEGSKA (reference sequence).

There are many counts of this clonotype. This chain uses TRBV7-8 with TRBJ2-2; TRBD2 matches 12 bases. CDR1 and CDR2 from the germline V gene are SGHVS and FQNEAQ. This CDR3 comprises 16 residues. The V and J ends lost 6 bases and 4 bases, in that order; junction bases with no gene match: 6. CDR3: CASSPSGGVGTGELFF. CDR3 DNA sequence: TGTGCCAGCAGTCCTAGCGGGGGGGTGGGCACCGGGGAGCTGTTTTTT.

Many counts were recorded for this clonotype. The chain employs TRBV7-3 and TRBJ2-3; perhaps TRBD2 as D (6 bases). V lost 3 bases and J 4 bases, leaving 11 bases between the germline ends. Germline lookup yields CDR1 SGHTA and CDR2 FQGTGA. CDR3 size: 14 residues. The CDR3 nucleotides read TGTGCCAGCAGCTTGGTGGGGGGATCAGATACGCAGTATTTT. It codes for CASSLVGGSDTQYF.

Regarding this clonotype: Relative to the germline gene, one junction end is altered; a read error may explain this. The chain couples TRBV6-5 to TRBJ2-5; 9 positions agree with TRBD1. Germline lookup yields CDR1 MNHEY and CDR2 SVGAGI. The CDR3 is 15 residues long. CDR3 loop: CASSYSTGGKEAQYF. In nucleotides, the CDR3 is TGTGCCAGCAGTTACTCCACAGGGGGCAAAGAGGCCCAGTACTTC.